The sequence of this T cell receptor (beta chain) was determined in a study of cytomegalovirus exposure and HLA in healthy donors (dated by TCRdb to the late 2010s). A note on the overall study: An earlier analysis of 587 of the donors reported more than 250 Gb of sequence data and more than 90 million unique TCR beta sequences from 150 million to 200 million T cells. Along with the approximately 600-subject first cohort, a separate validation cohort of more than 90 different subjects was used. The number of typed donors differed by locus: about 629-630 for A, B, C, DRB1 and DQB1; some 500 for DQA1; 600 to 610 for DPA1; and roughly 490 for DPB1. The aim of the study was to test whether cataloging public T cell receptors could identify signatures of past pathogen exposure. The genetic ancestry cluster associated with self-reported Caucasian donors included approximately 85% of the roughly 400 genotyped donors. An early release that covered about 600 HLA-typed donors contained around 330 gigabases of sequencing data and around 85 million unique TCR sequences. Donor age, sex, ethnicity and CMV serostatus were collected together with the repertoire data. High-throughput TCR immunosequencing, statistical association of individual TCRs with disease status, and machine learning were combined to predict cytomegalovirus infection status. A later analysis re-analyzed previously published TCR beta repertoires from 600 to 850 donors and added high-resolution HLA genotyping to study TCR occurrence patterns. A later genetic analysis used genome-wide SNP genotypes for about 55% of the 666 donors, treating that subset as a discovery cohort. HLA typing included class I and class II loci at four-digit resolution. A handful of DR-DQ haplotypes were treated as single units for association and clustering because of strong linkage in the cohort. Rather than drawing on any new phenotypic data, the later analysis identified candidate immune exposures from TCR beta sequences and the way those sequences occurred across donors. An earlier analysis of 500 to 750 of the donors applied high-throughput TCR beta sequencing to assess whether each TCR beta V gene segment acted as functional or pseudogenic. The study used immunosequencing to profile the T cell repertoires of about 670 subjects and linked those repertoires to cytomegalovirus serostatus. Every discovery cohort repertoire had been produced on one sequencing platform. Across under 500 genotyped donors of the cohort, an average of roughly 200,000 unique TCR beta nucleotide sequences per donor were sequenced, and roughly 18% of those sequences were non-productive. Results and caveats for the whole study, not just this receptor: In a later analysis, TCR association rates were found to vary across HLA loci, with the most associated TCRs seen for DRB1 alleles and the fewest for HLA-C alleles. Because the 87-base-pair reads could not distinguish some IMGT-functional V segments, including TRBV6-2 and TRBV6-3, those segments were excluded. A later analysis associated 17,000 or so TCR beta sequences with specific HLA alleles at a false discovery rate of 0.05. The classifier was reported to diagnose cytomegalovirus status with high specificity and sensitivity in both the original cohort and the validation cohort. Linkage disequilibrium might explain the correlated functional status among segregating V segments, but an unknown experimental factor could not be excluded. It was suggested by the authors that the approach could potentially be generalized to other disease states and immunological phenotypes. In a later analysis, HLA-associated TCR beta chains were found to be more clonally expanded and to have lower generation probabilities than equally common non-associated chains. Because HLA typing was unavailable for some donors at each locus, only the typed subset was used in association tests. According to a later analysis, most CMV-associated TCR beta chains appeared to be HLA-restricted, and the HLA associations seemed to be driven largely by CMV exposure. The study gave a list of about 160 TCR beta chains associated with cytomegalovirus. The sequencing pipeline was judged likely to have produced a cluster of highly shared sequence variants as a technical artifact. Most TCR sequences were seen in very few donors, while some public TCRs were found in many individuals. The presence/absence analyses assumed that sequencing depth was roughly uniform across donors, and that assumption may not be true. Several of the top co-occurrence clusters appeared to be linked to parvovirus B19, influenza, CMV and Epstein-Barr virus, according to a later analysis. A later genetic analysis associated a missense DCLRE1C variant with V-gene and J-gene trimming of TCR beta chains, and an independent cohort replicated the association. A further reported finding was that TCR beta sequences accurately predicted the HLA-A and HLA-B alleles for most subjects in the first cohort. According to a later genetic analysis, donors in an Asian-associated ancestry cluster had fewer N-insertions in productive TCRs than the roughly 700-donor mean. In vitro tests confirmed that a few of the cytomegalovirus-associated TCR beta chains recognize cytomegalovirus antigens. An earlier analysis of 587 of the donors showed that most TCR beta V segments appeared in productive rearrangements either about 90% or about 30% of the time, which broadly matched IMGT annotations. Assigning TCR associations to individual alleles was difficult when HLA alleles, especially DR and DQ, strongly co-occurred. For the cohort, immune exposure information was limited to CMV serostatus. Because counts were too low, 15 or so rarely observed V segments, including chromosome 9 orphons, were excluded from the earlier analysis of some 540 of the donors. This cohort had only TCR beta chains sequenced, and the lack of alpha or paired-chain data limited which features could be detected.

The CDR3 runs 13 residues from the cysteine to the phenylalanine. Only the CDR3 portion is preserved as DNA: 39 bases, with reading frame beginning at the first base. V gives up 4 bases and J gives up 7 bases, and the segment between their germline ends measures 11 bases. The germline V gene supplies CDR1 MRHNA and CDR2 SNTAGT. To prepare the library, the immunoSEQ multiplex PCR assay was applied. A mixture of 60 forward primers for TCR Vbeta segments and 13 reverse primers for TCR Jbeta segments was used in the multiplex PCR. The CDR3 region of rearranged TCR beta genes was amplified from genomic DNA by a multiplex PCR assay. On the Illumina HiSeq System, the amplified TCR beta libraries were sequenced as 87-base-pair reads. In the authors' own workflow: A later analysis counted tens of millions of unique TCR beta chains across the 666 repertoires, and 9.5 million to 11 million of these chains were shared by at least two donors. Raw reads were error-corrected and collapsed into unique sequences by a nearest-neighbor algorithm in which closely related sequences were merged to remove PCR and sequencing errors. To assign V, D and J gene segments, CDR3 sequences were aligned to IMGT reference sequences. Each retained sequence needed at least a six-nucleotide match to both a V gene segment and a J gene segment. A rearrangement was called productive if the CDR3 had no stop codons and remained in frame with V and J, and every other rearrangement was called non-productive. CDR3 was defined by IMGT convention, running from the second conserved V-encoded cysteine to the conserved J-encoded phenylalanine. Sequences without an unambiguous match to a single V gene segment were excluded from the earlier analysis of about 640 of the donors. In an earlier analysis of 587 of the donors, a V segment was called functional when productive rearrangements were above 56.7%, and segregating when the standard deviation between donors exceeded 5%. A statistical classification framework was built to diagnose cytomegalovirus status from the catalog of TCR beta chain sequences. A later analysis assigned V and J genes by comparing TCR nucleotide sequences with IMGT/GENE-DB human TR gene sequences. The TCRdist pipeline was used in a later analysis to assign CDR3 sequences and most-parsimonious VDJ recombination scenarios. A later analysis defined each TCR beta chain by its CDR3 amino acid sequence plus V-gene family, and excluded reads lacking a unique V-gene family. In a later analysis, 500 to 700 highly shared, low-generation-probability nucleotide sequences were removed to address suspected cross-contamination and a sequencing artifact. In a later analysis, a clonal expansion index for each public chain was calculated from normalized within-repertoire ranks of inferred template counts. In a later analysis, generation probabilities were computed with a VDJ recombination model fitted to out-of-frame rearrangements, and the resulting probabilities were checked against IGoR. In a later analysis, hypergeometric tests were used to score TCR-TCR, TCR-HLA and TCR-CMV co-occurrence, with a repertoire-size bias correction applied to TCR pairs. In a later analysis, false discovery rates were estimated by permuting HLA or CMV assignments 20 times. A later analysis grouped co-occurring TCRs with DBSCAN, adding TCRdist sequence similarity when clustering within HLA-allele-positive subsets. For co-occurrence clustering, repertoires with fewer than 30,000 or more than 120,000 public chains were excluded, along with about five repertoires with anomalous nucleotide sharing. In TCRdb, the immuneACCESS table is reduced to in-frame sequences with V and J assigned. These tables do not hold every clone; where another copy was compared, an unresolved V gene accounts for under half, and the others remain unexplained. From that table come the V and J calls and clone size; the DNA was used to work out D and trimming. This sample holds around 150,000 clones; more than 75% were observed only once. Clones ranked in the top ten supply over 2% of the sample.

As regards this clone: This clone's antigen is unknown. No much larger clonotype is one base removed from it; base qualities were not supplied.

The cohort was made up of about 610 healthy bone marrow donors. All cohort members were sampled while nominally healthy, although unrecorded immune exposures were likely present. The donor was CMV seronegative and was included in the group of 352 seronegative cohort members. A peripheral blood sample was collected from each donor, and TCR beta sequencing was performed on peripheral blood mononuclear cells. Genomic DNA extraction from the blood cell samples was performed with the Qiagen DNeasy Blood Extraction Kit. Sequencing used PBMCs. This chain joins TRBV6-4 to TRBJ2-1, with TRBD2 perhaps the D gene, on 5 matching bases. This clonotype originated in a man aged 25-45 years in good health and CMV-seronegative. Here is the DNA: TGTGCCAGCAGTGTCTCGACTAAGAATGAGCAGTTCTTC. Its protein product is CASSVSTKNEQFF.